Presented here are 26 T cell receptor beta chains from one specimen sequenced in a study of T cell repertoires in cytomegalovirus infection. Their specific antigens are unknown. TCRdb recomputed calls from the reads with MiXCR, one row per CDR3 protein. The sample contains just over 450,000 distinct CDR3 sequences, approximately 42% of which appear only once. The source material was cultured PBMCs, sampled from culture after CMV antigen stimulation. These receptors originate from a human donor in good health (CMV status not recorded). Some clones in this sample may be carry-over from other donors' samples.

The rearrangement uses TRBV19 and TRBJ2-1; D is unresolved. This CDR3 has 15 residues. V lost 3 bases and J 7 bases, leaving 16 bases between the germline ends. Looked up from germline, CDR1 is LNHDA and CDR2 is SQIVND (reference sequence). The CDR3 sequence is CASSILAMGKNEQFF. The DNA of the CDR3 is TGTGCCAGTAGTATTTTAGCTATGGGGAAAAATGAGCAGTTCTTC.

This chain links TRBV20-1 with TRBJ1-1; possible D gene TRBD1, 6 bases. The CDR3 loop spans 13 amino acids. V was cut by 0 bases and J by 7 bases, with 12 bases left in between. Per germline, CDR1 DFQATT and CDR2 SNEGSKA (reference sequence). The CDR3 is CSARDRRGGEAFF. CDR3 sequence (DNA): TGCAGTGCTAGAGATCGCAGGGGAGGTGAAGCTTTCTTT.

This chain uses TRBV7-2 with TRBJ1-2; D uncertain. CDR1 and CDR2 (germline): SGHTA, FQGNSA. V shed 4 bases and J shed 7 bases, with 16 bases lying between them. The length of the CDR3 is 14 residues. CDR3 DNA sequence: TGTGCCAGCAGCTCACCGGGGAGTACTGGTGGCTACACCTTC. This sequence encodes CASSSPGSTGGYTF.

The chain recombines TRBV19 with TRBJ2-1, with D tentatively TRBD1 (5 bases). The germline V and J ends were trimmed by 5 bases and 2 bases, with 16 bases remaining between them. The CDR3 is made up of 16 amino acids. Germline lookup yields CDR1 LNHDA and CDR2 SQIVND (reference sequence). The CDR3 nucleotides read TGTGCCAGTAGTCCTAGGGGCTATCAAGCCTACAATGAGCAGTTCTTC. Residues: CASSPRGYQAYNEQFF.

The genes are TRBV19 and TRBJ2-1; 9 nucleotides align to TRBD1. The V segment lost 6 bases and the J segment 9 bases; nucleotides outside the gene matches: 9. CDR1 and CDR2 from the germline V gene are LNHDA and SQIVND (reference sequence). The CDR3 is 14 residues long. CDR3 amino acids: CASRTGTGRPEQFF. The CDR3, as DNA: TGTGCCAGTAGGACCGGGACAGGGCGCCCTGAGCAGTTCTTC. Full variable domain (remainder filled in from reference TRBV19 and TRBJ2-1): DGGITQSPKYLFRKEGQNVTLSCEQNLNHDAMYWYRQDPGQGLRLIYYSQIVNDFQKGDIAEGYSVSREKKESFPLTVTSAQKNPTAFYLCASRTGTGRPEQFFGPGTRLTVL.

The chain is built from TRBV11-1 and TRBJ2-1, with D perhaps TRBD1 (5 bases). Germline V gene data show CDR1 as SGHAT and CDR2 as FQDESV (reference sequence). The CDR3 spans 16 residues. Trimming pared 4 bases from V and 0 bases from J, leaving 13 bases between. In DNA, the CDR3 is TGTGCCAGCAGCTCTCAGGGCAGCAGCTCCTACAATGAGCAGTTCTTC. This codes for CASSSQGSSSYNEQFF.

The V call is TRBV7-9, the J call TRBJ2-3, with D unresolved. The germline gives CDR1 SEHNR, CDR2 FQNEAQ (reference sequence). V was shortened by 0 bases and J by 4 bases, with 11 bases between the two germline ends. This CDR3 is 15 amino acids long. The CDR3, as DNA: TGTGCCAGCAGCTTAGCCCTTTTGGTTGCAGATACGCAGTATTTT. Translated: CASSLALLVADTQYF. Using reference TRBV7-9 and TRBJ2-3 for the parts outside the CDR3, the full variable domain is DTGVSQNPRHKITKRGQNVTFRCDPISEHNRLYWYRQTLGQGPEFLTYFQNEAQLEKSRLLSDRFSAERPKGSFSTLEIQRTEQGDSAMYLCASSLALLVADTQYFGPGTRLTVL.

The chain joins TRBV19 to TRBJ1-1, with D tentatively TRBD1 (5 bases). Germline V gene data show CDR1 as LNHDA and CDR2 as SQIVND (reference sequence). CDR3 length: 16 residues. The V gene lost 3 bases and the J gene lost 0 bases, with 14 bases spanning the gap. This chain's CDR3 is CASSMGEKRMNTEAFF. The CDR3, as DNA: TGTGCCAGTAGTATGGGGGAAAAGAGGATGAACACTGAAGCTTTCTTT.

This clonotype was seen once. V gene TRBV4-1 combines with J gene TRBJ2-3; D unclear. Trimming cost V 4 bases and J 1 base, with 12 bases left between them. In germline, CDR1 is MGHRA, CDR2 YSYEKL. The CDR3 extends over 15 amino acids. The CDR3 DNA sequence: TGCGCCAGCAGCCCCGAGGAGACCCGCACAGATACGCAGTATTTT. Amino acids: CASSPEETRTDTQYF.

This clonotype is a singleton in its sample. The CDR3 protein is CASSLGFTNSPLHF. CDR3 in DNA: TGTGCCAGCAGCTTAGGGTTCACTAATTCACCCCTCCACTTT. The chain couples TRBV7-2 to TRBJ1-6; D unclear. V was clipped by 1 base and J by 6 bases, with 7 bases between them. Per the germline V gene, CDR1 is SGHTA and CDR2 is FQGNSA. The length of the CDR3 is 14 residues.

This clonotype was recorded at least ten times. The chain employs TRBV7-8 and TRBJ1-1; 8 nucleotides match TRBD1. The germline gives CDR1 SGHVS, CDR2 FQNEAQ. The CDR3 covers 18 residues. The J segment lost 5 bases and the V segment lost 5 bases, leaving 19 bases of the junction unmatched. For the CDR3, the DNA is TGTGCCAGCAGCCCGAGACAGGGGTTGCGGGGGGACATGACTGAAGCTTTCTTT. Translating it yields CASSPRQGLRGDMTEAFF.

V is TRBV7-2 and J is TRBJ2-1, with D possibly matching TRBD2 (5 bases). The CDR3 consists of 17 residues. Germline CDR1 SGHTA, CDR2 FQGNSA. Trimming took 1 base from V and 6 from J, leaving 19 bases between them. The CDR3 nucleotides are TGTGCCAGCAGCTTAGAGCCCCTCGCGCGGGTGGGCAATGAGCAGTTCTTC. Protein: CASSLEPLARVGNEQFF.

The rearrangement links TRBV6-2 or TRBV6-3 to TRBJ1-5; D gene uncertain. This CDR3 contains 17 residues. Germline V CDR1 and CDR2: MNHEY, SVGEGT. The V and J ends lost 7 bases and 4 bases respectively, with 23 bases between them. This CDR3 is CASTLEDLGVGNQPQHF. The CDR3 region has the DNA TGTGCCAGCACCTTGGAGGACCTTGGGGTCGGAAATCAGCCCCAGCATTTT.

This clonotype was seen only a few times. The chain uses TRBV7-6 and TRBJ2-3, with D perhaps TRBD2 (6 bases). This CDR3 comprises 17 residues. Germline V gene data show CDR1 as SGHVS and CDR2 as FNYEAQ. The V and J ends lost 1 base and 11 bases respectively, with 25 bases between them. CDR3 DNA sequence: TGTGCCAGCAGCTTAGGAGAGGAGGGCAGGGCGGTCGGCGGGCAGTATTTT. This sequence encodes CASSLGEEGRAVGGQYF.

This clonotype was counted a few times. The rearrangement links TRBV7-2 to TRBJ1-1; perhaps TRBD1 as D (6 bases). Germline V gives CDR1 SGHTA, CDR2 FQGNSA. V gave up 4 bases and J gave up 4 bases, with 13 bases separating them. The CDR3 runs 14 residues. The CDR3 DNA is TGTGCCAGCAGCTCGGGGGCGCCGGGCACTGAAGCTTTCTTT. The encoded protein is CASSSGAPGTEAFF.

This clonotype came up a few times. The rearrangement joins TRBV20-1 to TRBJ2-3; TRBD2 is a possible D gene (5 bases). Germline CDR1 DFQATT, CDR2 SNEGSKA (reference sequence). CDR3 length: 14 amino acids. Trimming left V 2 bases short and J 5 bases short, with 14 bases between. The CDR3 sequence is CSARTPGIQDTQYF. Written as DNA, the CDR3 is TGCAGTGCTAGAACACCCGGGATCCAAGATACGCAGTATTTT.

The V and J genes are TRBV7-2 and TRBJ2-7; D remains unclear. Trimming stripped 1 base from V and 3 bases from J, with 10 bases between. CDR1 SGHTA and CDR2 FQGNSA come from the germline V gene. The CDR3 has 14 amino acids. The CDR3 spells CASSLEPSYYEQYF. The CDR3 region has the DNA TGTGCCAGCAGCTTAGAACCTAGTTACTACGAGCAGTACTTC.

There are a few counts of this clonotype. J is TRBJ1-3 and V is TRBV29-1; 10 nucleotides align to TRBD1. V dropped 7 bases and J dropped 2; count of bases not matched to a gene: 5. This CDR3 is built from 14 residues. CDR1 and CDR2 (germline): SQVTM, ANQGSEA. The CDR3 loop reads CSDRQGAAGNTIYF. CDR3 bases: TGCAGCGATAGACAGGGGGCGGCTGGAAACACCATATATTTT.

The chain joins TRBV11-2 to TRBJ2-1; 8 bases agree with TRBD2. Germline trimming cut 5 bases from V and 12 bases from J; bases unmatched to any gene: 12. The CDR3 has 14 residues. Looked up from germline, CDR1 is SGHAT and CDR2 is FQNNGV. CDR3 protein: CASSPLAGGGMQFF. The CDR3 DNA is TGTGCCAGCAGCCCCCTCGCGGGCGGGGGGATGCAGTTCTTC.

This clonotype has a single count. The DNA for the CDR3 is TGCAGTGCTAGTCGGACGCTCCCCAATGAGCAGTTCTTC. It translates to CSASRTLPNEQFF. The chain recombines TRBV20-1 with TRBJ2-1; D not certain. CDR3 length: 13 amino acids. In germline, CDR1 is DFQATT, CDR2 SNEGSKA (reference sequence). Trimming took 3 bases from V and 6 from J, leaving 12 bases between them.

The chain links TRBV4-1 to TRBJ2-7; tentatively, D is TRBD2 (7 bases). V was clipped by 3 bases and J by 6 bases, with 24 bases between them. The CDR3 extends over 17 amino acids. Per germline, CDR1 MGHRA and CDR2 YSYEKL. The CDR3 sequence is CASSHLGGQPVFGEQYF. The CDR3 nucleotides read TGCGCCAGCAGCCACCTCGGGGGGCAGCCGGTATTTGGCGAGCAGTACTTC.

The sample holds a few counts of this clonotype. The chain links TRBV12-3 or TRBV12-4 to TRBJ1-5; D is unclear. The CDR3 length is 12 residues. V gave up 8 bases and J gave up 6 bases, with 11 bases separating them. The CDR3 sequence: CASARWGQPQHF. For the CDR3, the DNA is TGTGCCAGCGCCCGATGGGGTCAGCCCCAGCATTTT.

This clonotype appeared once. This chain links TRBV5-4 with TRBJ2-3; 10 bases match TRBD1. V lost 3 bases, J lost 1 base, and 5 bases stayed unmatched. Looked up from germline, CDR1 is SGHNT and CDR2 is YYREEE (reference sequence). This CDR3 contains 16 residues. CDR3 protein: CASSSRDRGGTDTQYF. The CDR3 bases are TGTGCCAGCAGCTCCCGGGACAGGGGAGGCACAGATACGCAGTATTTT.

The CDR3 loop is CASSLEQATNIQYF. CDR3 nucleotide sequence: TGTGCCAGCAGCTTAGAACAAGCGACAAACATTCAGTACTTC. The rearrangement links TRBV7-9 to TRBJ2-4; D unclear. In germline, CDR1 is SEHNR, CDR2 FQNEAQ (reference sequence). This CDR3 has 14 amino acids. V was shortened by 1 base and J by 6 bases, with 10 bases between the two germline ends. The full variable domain, with the rest looked up from reference TRBV7-9 and TRBJ2-4, is DTGVSQNPRHKITKRGQNVTFRCDPISEHNRLYWYRQTLGQGPEFLTYFQNEAQLEKSRLLSDRFSAERPKGSFSTLEIQRTEQGDSAMYLCASSLEQATNIQYFGAGTRLSVL.

The gene calls are TRBV5-1 and TRBJ1-2; D might be TRBD1 (5 bases). Germline lookup yields CDR1 SGHRS and CDR2 YFSETQ. Trimming left V 6 bases short and J 4 bases short, with 19 bases between. The CDR3 is made up of 15 amino acids. This chain's CDR3 is CASTSTGQGAYGYTF. The CDR3 nucleotides are TGCGCCAGCACCTCTACGGGGCAGGGAGCCTATGGCTACACCTTC.

The CDR3 DNA reads as TGTGCCAGCAGTCACAGGGTTGATGAGCAGTTCTTC. Encoded protein: CASSHRVDEQFF. The chain is built from TRBV27 and TRBJ2-1; D is perhaps TRBD1 (6 bases). The CDR3 totals 12 residues. V was cut by 5 bases and J by 8 bases, with 10 bases left in between. Germline V lookup: CDR1 MNHEY, CDR2 SMNVEV (reference sequence).